There are a few counts of the clone carrying this T cell receptor beta chain. Other nucleotide sequences from this sample produce the same CDR3. This specimen comes from a study of shared clonotypes between healthy human individuals. Naive CD8 cells lacked CD45RO, underwent positive selection for CCR7 and left out terminally differentiated effector memory CD45RA+ cells. Replicate sorted-subset PCRs were loaded with approximately 190 ng DNA, 31,000 or so T cell genomes. The assay was immunoSEQ multiplex PCR, and TCRdb's table has in-frame clones only and misses some. The data contain around 2,000,000 clones, just over 90% of them seen just once; the ten biggest clones take up roughly 1.8%. The CDR3 spans 11 residues. The germline CDR1 and CDR2 sequences are SQVTM and ANQGSEA. V was clipped by 5 bases and J by 5 bases, with 9 bases between them.

Sequenced material: naive CD8+ T cells from PBMCs. This TCR was recovered from a man in his late teens or twenties in good health. Some clones in this sample may be carry-over from other donors' samples. This chain joins TRBV29-1 and TRBJ1-1, with D possibly TRBD1 on 6 matching bases. The CDR3 here is CSVSGVTEAFF. The CDR3, as DNA: TGCAGCGTTTCAGGGGTTACTGAAGCTTTCTTT.